This is a list of T cell receptor beta chains from one sample in a study of T cells in Graves' hyperthyroidism and ophthalmopathy. One entry per CDR3 protein results from TCRdb running MiXCR on the multiplex PCR reads. The data show about 360,000 distinct CDR3 sequences, approximately 13% seen once. The sequenced sample consisted of blood. All receptors come from a woman aged 18-29 years with Graves' hyperthyroidism. Both conserved end residues are part of each CDR3. The order of the fields is D gene, clone size, V gene, J gene, CDR3 protein, CDR3 DNA. A D gene is named only where the DNA matches it firmly. Not every row has a clone size; where given, it reads once, few, many or a size class.

>NA|many|TRBV3-1|TRBJ1-1
CASSQGTVNTEAFF
TGTGCCAGCAGCCAAGGGACGGTGAACACTGAAGCTTTCTTT
>NA|NA|TRBV5-1|TRBJ1-2
CASTLGTTWGATGYTF
TGCGCCAGCACCCTGGGTACCACCTGGGGCGCGACTGGCTACACCTTC
>NA|many|TRBV9|TRBJ2-7
CASSPGLNSFEQYF
TGTGCCAGCAGCCCGGGACTCAATAGCTTCGAGCAGTACTTC
>NA|many|TRBV12-3/TRBV12-4|TRBJ2-5
CASSLREKETQYF
TGTGCCAGCAGTCTCAGGGAAAAAGAGACCCAGTACTTC
>TRBD1|once|TRBV2|TRBJ2-5
CASGQGPLYQETQYF
TGTGCCAGCGGACAGGGACCCCTATACCAAGAGACCCAGTACTTC
>NA|NA|TRBV27|TRBJ2-2
CASLSQGGSGTGELFF
TGTGCCAGCCTTAGTCAGGGTGGGAGCGGGACCGGGGAGCTGTTTTTT
>NA|NA|TRBV27|TRBJ2-7
CASSLWGRASYEQYF
TGTGCCAGCAGTTTATGGGGACGGGCTTCCTACGAGCAGTACTTC
>NA|many|TRBV29-1|TRBJ2-2
CSVEERGSTGELFF
TGCAGCGTTGAAGAAAGGGGTAGCACCGGGGAGCTGTTTTTT
>TRBD1|many|TRBV2|TRBJ2-2
CASSAGQGGTGELFF
TGTGCCAGCAGTGCGGGACAGGGAGGGACCGGGGAGCTGTTTTTT
>TRBD2|few|TRBV19|TRBJ2-7
CASSLRGPPSGRNYEQYF
TGTGCCAGTAGTCTCAGGGGGCCTCCTAGCGGGAGGAACTACGAGCAGTACTTC
>TRBD2|many|TRBV20-1|TRBJ2-7
CSARSGRAGDEQYF
TGCAGTGCTAGGAGCGGGAGGGCCGGAGACGAGCAGTACTTC
>TRBD2|NA|TRBV29-1|TRBJ2-3
CSVDSGGASTDTQYF
TGCAGCGTTGATTCCGGGGGGGCTAGCACAGATACGCAGTATTTT
>TRBD1|many|TRBV20-1|TRBJ1-5
CSARSGTGDQPQHF
TGCAGTGCTAGGTCCGGGACAGGGGATCAGCCCCAGCATTTT
>TRBD2|few|TRBV20-1|TRBJ2-7
CSAPGGALAGGYEQYF
TGCAGTGCTCCTGGCGGGGCCCTAGCGGGAGGATACGAGCAGTACTTC
>NA|many|TRBV6-1|TRBJ2-1
CASSYEGAYDEQFF
TGTGCCAGCAGTTACGAAGGGGCGTACGATGAGCAGTTCTTC
>NA|NA|TRBV20-1|TRBJ1-3
CSASGPDDPIYF
TGCAGTGCTAGTGGGCCAGATGATCCCATATATTTT
>TRBD1|many|TRBV18|TRBJ1-3
CASSPLGQGSGNTIYF
TGTGCCAGCTCACCGTTGGGACAGGGCTCTGGAAACACCATATATTTT
>NA|NA|TRBV12-3/TRBV12-4|TRBJ1-2
CASSLDGLDGYTF
TGTGCCAGCAGTTTAGATGGGCTGGATGGCTACACCTTC
>NA|many|TRBV29-1|TRBJ2-3
CSAWRPSTDTQYF
TGCAGCGCCTGGAGGCCTAGCACAGATACGCAGTATTTT
>NA|many|TRBV28|TRBJ2-1
CASSFSSSYNEQFF
TGTGCCAGCAGTTTTAGTAGCTCCTACAATGAGCAGTTCTTC
>NA|many|TRBV28|TRBJ1-5
CASSPLGSNQPQHF
TGTGCCAGCAGTCCTCTGGGGAGCAATCAGCCCCAGCATTTT
>TRBD2|many|TRBV7-9|TRBJ2-1
CASSSSGGAGDEQFF
TGTGCCAGCAGCTCTAGCGGGGGTGCGGGCGATGAGCAGTTCTTC
>NA|many|TRBV28|TRBJ2-7
CASSPSQGVFAYEQYF
TGTGCCAGCAGCCCGTCACAGGGAGTCTTCGCCTACGAGCAGTACTTC
>TRBD1|many|TRBV20-1|TRBJ2-1
CSARFRDRGYNEQFF
TGCAGTGCTAGATTCCGGGACAGGGGGTACAATGAGCAGTTCTTC
>NA|many|TRBV2|TRBJ2-7
CASSEVLIWTASTYEQYF
TGTGCCAGCAGTGAAGTTCTAATCTGGACAGCGTCTACCTACGAGCAGTACTTC
>NA|NA|TRBV12-3/TRBV12-4|TRBJ1-6
CAGLLAGSPLHF
TGTGCCGGCCTTTTGGCGGGTTCACCCCTCCACTTT
>TRBD1|many|TRBV28|TRBJ1-4
CASSLSRETGWNEKLFF
TGTGCCAGCAGTTTATCTAGGGAGACAGGGTGGAATGAAAAACTGTTTTTT
>NA|NA|TRBV20-1|TRBJ1-2
CSARGRVGGQEGYTF
TGCAGTGCTAGAGGGAGGGTGGGGGGTCAGGAGGGCTACACCTTC
>TRBD1|NA|TRBV5-1|TRBJ2-2
CASSLSQGAYTGELFF
TGCGCCAGCAGCTTGTCTCAGGGGGCCTACACCGGGGAGCTGTTTTTT
>NA|many|TRBV20-1|TRBJ2-3
CSASRDFTDTQYF
TGCAGTGCCAGCCGGGACTTTACAGATACGCAGTATTTT
>NA|few|TRBV7-9|TRBJ1-1
CASRSAVDTEAFF
TGTGCCAGCAGATCCGCGGTGGACACTGAAGCTTTCTTT
>TRBD2|few|TRBV29-1|TRBJ2-1
CSASSGLVNNEQFF
TGCAGCGCTAGTTCGGGACTAGTAAACAATGAGCAGTTCTTC
>NA|many|TRBV7-2|TRBJ2-7
CASSPHGRGPYEQYF
TGTGCCAGCAGCCCCCACGGGCGGGGACCCTACGAGCAGTACTTC
>NA|many|TRBV27|TRBJ2-4
CASRRQGAKNIQYF
TGTGCCAGCAGACGTCAGGGGGCCAAAAACATTCAGTACTTC
>NA|few|TRBV28|TRBJ2-3
CASSWGRGADTQYF
TGTGCCAGCAGTTGGGGCCGAGGGGCGGATACGCAGTATTTT